This T cell receptor beta chain was captured in a study of T-cell memory formation after mild COVID-19. Notes on the study in general: Day 15 to 85 contracting clones showed balanced CD4/CD8; day 15 to 37 expanders favored CD4+.

A single record per CDR3 protein comes from TCRdb applying MiXCR to the 5' RACE reads. This sample has 470,000 or so distinct CDR3 sequences, with nearly 25% found just once. As for this clonotype: The antigen is undetermined.

This TCR derives from an adult woman who had mild COVID-19 (a few samples of this study predate the infection). Cell type and time point are not known. The sequencing input was PBMCs or a T cell subset sorted from them (not recorded which).

CDR3 in amino acids: CAWSVKSDTQYF. The DNA for the CDR3 is TGTGCCTGGAGTGTAAAGTCAGATACGCAGTATTTT. This rearrangement joins TRBV30 to TRBJ2-3; D gene unclear. Deletions cut 0 bases from V and 4 bases from J, with 5 bases between. This CDR3 has 12 amino acids. Germline loops: CDR1 GTSNPN, CDR2 SVGIG (reference sequence).